Here is one T cell receptor beta chain with its context. TCRdb's copy holds only in-frame clones and misses some; the assay was immunoSEQ multiplex PCR. Of fewer than 200,000 clones in the sample, around 90% were seen once. The entry originates in a study of blood T cell repertoires in COVID-19. Study-wide context: Acute and convalescent COVID-19 specimens originated in the United States, Italy and Spain. PBMCs, B-cell-depleted T cells, or T cells provided the cDNA or gDNA that made up the material.

Enrollees, about 18 to 95 years old, lived in roughly 24 US areas. Clinical history reported by participants formed the basis on which cohorts were assigned. V was shortened by 2 bases and J by 4 bases, with 8 bases between the two germline ends. Germline-derived CDR1 and CDR2 are MNHEY and SVGAGI. The CDR3 has 13 amino acids. The TCR originated in a woman in her late teens or twenties who had recovered from COVID-19. V gene TRBV6-5 combines with J gene TRBJ1-2; D is perhaps TRBD1 (6 bases). The sequenced material came from PBMCs or T cells enriched from blood (not recorded which). CDR3 sequence reads: CASSYARGYGYTF. The CDR3 DNA reads TGTGCCAGCAGTTACGCCAGGGGCTATGGCTACACCTTC.